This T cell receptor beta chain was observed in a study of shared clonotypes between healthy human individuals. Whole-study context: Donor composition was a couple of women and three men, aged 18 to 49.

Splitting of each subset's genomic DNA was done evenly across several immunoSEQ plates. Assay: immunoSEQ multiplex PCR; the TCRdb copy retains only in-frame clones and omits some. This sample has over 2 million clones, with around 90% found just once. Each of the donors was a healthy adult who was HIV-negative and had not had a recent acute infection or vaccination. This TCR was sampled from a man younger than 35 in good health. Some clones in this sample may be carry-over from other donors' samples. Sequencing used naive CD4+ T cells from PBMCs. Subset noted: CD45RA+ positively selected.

The CDR3 sequence is CAISGGQGNSNQPQHF. The CDR3 DNA sequence: TGTGCCATCAGTGGGGGACAGGGAAATAGCAATCAGCCCCAGCATTTT. The V and J genes are TRBV10-3 and TRBJ1-5; TRBD1 aligns across 9 bases. This CDR3 is 16 amino acids long. Germline lookup yields CDR1 ENHRY and CDR2 SYGVKD. V shed 4 bases and J 0 bases; nucleotides not matched to a gene: 4.